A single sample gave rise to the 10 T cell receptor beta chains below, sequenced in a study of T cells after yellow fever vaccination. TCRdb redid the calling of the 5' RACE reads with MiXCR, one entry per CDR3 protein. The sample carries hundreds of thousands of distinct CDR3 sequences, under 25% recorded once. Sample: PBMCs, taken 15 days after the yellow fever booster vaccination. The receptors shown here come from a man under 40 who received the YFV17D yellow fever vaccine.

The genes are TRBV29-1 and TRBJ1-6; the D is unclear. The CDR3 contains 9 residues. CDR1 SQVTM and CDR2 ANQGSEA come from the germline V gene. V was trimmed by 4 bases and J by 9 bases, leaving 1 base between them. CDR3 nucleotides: TGCAGCGTTGGTTCACCCCTCCACTTT. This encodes CSVGSPLHF.

The CDR3 loop reads CASSSSGQGAVGEQFF. The DNA of the CDR3 is TGTGCCAGCAGCTCCTCGGGACAGGGGGCAGTAGGTGAGCAGTTCTTC. This rearrangement joins TRBV7-9 to TRBJ2-1; TRBD1 aligns across 12 bases. Germline V gene data show CDR1 as SEHNR and CDR2 as FQNEAQ (reference sequence). The CDR3 totals 16 residues. Trimming cost V 4 bases and J 9 bases; bases outside gene matches: 10.

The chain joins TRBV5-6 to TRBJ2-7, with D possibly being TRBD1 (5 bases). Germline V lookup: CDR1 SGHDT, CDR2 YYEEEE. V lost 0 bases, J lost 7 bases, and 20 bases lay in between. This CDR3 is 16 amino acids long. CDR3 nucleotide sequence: TGTGCCAGCAGCTTGGCCGCAGGGTCCCGCTTGCGGGAGCAGTACTTC. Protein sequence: CASSLAAGSRLREQYF.

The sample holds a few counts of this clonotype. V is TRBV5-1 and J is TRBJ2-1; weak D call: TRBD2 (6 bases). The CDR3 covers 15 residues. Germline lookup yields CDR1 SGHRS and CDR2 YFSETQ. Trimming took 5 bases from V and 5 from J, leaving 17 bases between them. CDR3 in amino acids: CASSSAGYLDNEQFF. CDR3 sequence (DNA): TGCGCCAGCAGTTCGGCGGGATATTTGGACAATGAGCAGTTCTTC.

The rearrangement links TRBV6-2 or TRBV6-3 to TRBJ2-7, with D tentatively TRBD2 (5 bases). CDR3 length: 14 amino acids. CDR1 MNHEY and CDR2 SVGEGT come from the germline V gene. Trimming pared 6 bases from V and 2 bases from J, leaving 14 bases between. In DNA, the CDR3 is TGTGCCAGCAGACTTAGACGGGAAGCCTACGAGCAGTACTTC. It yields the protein CASRLRREAYEQYF.

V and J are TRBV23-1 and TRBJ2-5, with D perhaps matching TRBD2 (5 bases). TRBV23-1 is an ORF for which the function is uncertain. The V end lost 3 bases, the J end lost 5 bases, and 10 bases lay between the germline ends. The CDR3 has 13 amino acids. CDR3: CASSQGELETQYF. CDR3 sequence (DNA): TGCGCCAGCAGTCAGGGAGAGTTGGAGACCCAGTACTTC.

The CDR3 DNA follows: TGCAGTGCCAACAGGGATTCCGGGGAGCTGTTTTTT. Its translation is CSANRDSGELFF. J is TRBJ2-2 and V is TRBV20-1; D is perhaps TRBD1 (6 bases). With 6 bases removed from V and 6 bases from J, the gap between germline ends came to 11 bases. The length of the CDR3 is 12 residues. Germline V gene sequence: CDR1 DFQATT, CDR2 SNEGSKA (reference sequence).

The CDR3 nucleotides read TGTGCCAGCAGCTTTAGCGGAGGGGGTACCTACGAGCAGTACTTC. This encodes CASSFSGGGTYEQYF. The J gene is TRBJ2-7, the V gene TRBV7-2; D assignment may be TRBD1 or TRBD2 (6 bases each). The CDR3 runs 15 residues. V was shortened by 3 bases and J by 2 bases, with 14 bases between the two germline ends. Per germline, CDR1 SGHTA and CDR2 FQGNSA.

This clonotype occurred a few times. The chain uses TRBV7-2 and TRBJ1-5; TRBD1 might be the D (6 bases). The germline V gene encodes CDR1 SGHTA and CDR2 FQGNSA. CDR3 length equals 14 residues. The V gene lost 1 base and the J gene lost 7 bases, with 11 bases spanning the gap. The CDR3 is CASSLDGGLQPQHF. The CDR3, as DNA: TGTGCCAGCAGCTTAGATGGGGGGCTGCAGCCCCAGCATTTT.

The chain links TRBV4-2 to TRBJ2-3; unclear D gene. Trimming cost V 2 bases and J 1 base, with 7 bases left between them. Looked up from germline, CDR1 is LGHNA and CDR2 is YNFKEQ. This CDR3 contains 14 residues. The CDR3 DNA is TGTGCCAGCAGCCAACATTCGGGCACAGATACGCAGTATTTT. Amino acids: CASSQHSGTDTQYF.